This is a list of T cell receptor beta chains from one sample in a study of blood T cell repertoires in COVID-19. Assay used: immunoSEQ multiplex PCR; TCRdb lists only in-frame clones, some missing. This sample has approximately 150,000 clones, with 88% found just once. Material: peripheral blood. These receptors were collected from a woman in her forties or fifties with acute or convalescent COVID-19. CDR3s include the opening cysteine and the closing phenylalanine or tryptophan. The D gene is left open where the match is weak. Not every row has a clone size; where given, it reads once, few, many or a size class.

clone size,D gene,J gene,V gene,CDR3 protein,CDR3 DNA
NA,TRBD1,TRBJ1-5,TRBV24-1,CATSDRGTGGRQPQHF,TGTGCCACCAGTGATCGGGGGACAGGGGGTCGGCAGCCCCAGCATTTT
NA,NA,TRBJ2-1,TRBV7-8,CASSLENRDEQFF,TGTGCCAGCAGCTTAGAAAATCGCGATGAGCAGTTCTTC
NA,TRBD1,TRBJ2-1,TRBV7-9,CASSPRDRVVNEQFF,TGTGCCAGCAGCCCCCGGGACAGGGTTGTCAATGAGCAGTTCTTC
NA,NA,TRBJ2-6,TRBV13,CASSSRGHGANVLTF,TGTGCCAGCAGCTCGCGGGGGCACGGGGCCAACGTCCTGACTTTC
NA,TRBD2,TRBJ2-5,TRBV9,CASSYLAVQETQYF,TGTGCCAGCAGCTACCTAGCGGTCCAAGAGACCCAGTACTTC
NA,NA,TRBJ2-5,TRBV10-3,CAISETNQETQYF,TGTGCCATCAGTGAGACTAACCAAGAGACCCAGTACTTC
NA,TRBD1,TRBJ2-2,TRBV7-6,CASSLMDRASGELFF,TGTGCCAGCAGCCTTATGGACAGGGCATCCGGGGAGCTGTTTTTT
once,NA,TRBJ1-2,TRBV12-3/TRBV12-4,CASSFSEYGYTF,TGTGCCAGCAGTTTCTCAGAATATGGCTACACCTTC
NA,TRBD1,TRBJ1-5,TRBV27,CASTKQGRGRLQPQHF,TGTGCCAGCACCAAACAGGGCAGGGGGCGTCTTCAGCCCCAGCATTTT
NA,NA,TRBJ1-1,TRBV5-1,CASAQNKNTEAFF,TGCGCCAGCGCTCAGAACAAGAACACTGAAGCTTTCTTT
NA,NA,TRBJ1-4,TRBV5-4,CASSFDRNEKLFF,TGTGCCAGCAGCTTTGACAGAAATGAAAAACTGTTTTTT
NA,TRBD2,TRBJ2-3,TRBV27,CASSFGAGSTDTQYF,TGTGCCAGCAGTTTCGGAGCGGGATCCACAGATACGCAGTATTTT
few,TRBD1,TRBJ1-2,TRBV6-5,CASSFDGTGDYGYTF,TGTGCCAGCAGTTTCGACGGGACAGGGGATTATGGCTACACCTTC
NA,NA,TRBJ2-6,TRBV30,CAWSKIRTYRSGANVLTF,TGTGCCTGGAGCAAGATTAGGACATACCGCTCTGGGGCCAACGTCCTGACTTTC
NA,NA,TRBJ1-2,TRBV6-1,CASSEVAQGGYGYTF,TGTGCCAGCAGTGAAGTTGCCCAAGGAGGCTATGGCTACACCTTC
few,NA,TRBJ1-2,TRBV13,CASSRMTVFYGYTF,TGTGCCAGCAGCCGGATGACAGTTTTCTATGGCTACACCTTC
once,NA,TRBJ2-5,TRBV5-1,CASSPEGQETQYF,TGCGCCAGCAGCCCGGAGGGCCAAGAGACCCAGTACTTC
NA,NA,TRBJ1-1,TRBV10-3,CATGGLGPFEAFF,TGTGCCACGGGGGGGCTTGGACCTTTTGAAGCTTTCTTT
NA,NA,TRBJ1-1,TRBV4-1,CASRDWRGDTEAFF,TGCGCCAGCAGGGACTGGAGGGGTGACACTGAAGCTTTCTTT
NA,TRBD1,TRBJ1-5,TRBV2,CASRGFSDRGNQPQHF,TGTGCCAGCAGGGGTTTCTCAGACAGGGGCAATCAGCCCCAGCATTTT
NA,NA,TRBJ1-5,TRBV5-1,CASSFWGDSNQPQHF,TGCGCCAGCAGCTTCTGGGGGGATAGCAATCAGCCCCAGCATTTT
NA,NA,TRBJ2-7,TRBV19,CASSGVGYEQYF,TGTGCCTCGTCAGGGGTGGGCTACGAGCAGTACTTC